This T cell receptor (beta chain) was sequenced in a study of T and B cells in COVID-19 patients. The table lists this clonotype with a few counts. Each TRB amplification used 250-500 ng of genomic DNA from blood. BIOMED2 TRB-A/B primer pools were used in multiplex TRB PCR. TCRdb re-called the multiplex PCR reads through MiXCR, storing one row per CDR3 protein. This sample carries around 20,000 distinct CDR3 sequences, 25% to 35% of them seen once, and the ten largest clones take approximately 2%. The CDR3 is 17 amino acids. CDR1 and CDR2 (germline): SGHRS, YFSETQ. Trimming took off 3 bases at V and 4 bases at J, with 19 bases between the two ends.

Sequencing was performed on blood. The TCR was taken from a human donor who had recovered from COVID-19. The chain uses TRBV5-1 and TRBJ2-2, with D perhaps TRBD2 (6 bases). CDR3 nucleotide sequence: TGCGCCAGCAGCTCGGTCCCGCGCAGGCGGGGCACCGGGGAGCTGTTTTTT. Residues: CASSSVPRRRGTGELFF.